A single sample is the source of the 15 T cell receptor beta chains below, sequenced in a study of blood T cell repertoires in COVID-19. Here immunoSEQ multiplex PCR was the method, and the copy in TCRdb shows in-frame clones only, minus some. This table holds 140,000 or so clones, approximately 89% found once. Sequenced material: peripheral blood. The receptor source for this set is a human donor in a cohort sampled during active COVID-19.

The V call is TRBV7-8, the J call TRBJ1-5; 9 positions match TRBD1. The germline V gene encodes CDR1 SGHVS and CDR2 FQNEAQ. V gave up 0 bases and J gave up 3 bases; unmatched junction bases: 3. CDR3 length: 16 amino acids. CDR3 nucleotide sequence: TGTGCCAGCAGCTTAGCCGGGACAGGGAACAATCAGCCCCAGCATTTT. Translation gives CASSLAGTGNNQPQHF.

This sequence joins TRBV10-3 and TRBJ2-1, with TRBD2 matching 11 bases. CDR1 and CDR2 (germline): ENHRY, SYGVKD. J was trimmed by 7 bases and V by 9 bases; bases with no gene match: 8. There are 14 residues in the CDR3. Here the CDR3 DNA reads TGTGCCATTAGTAGCGGGGGGGCGGGTAATGAGCAGTTCTTC. Translated: CAISSGGAGNEQFF.

The V and J genes are TRBV7-9 and TRBJ2-3, with TRBD1 matching over 7 bases. Germline V CDR1 and CDR2: SEHNR, FQNEAQ (reference sequence). Trimming at V came to 5 bases and at J to 2 bases, leaving 7 bases not matched to a gene. This CDR3 has 15 amino acids. CDR3 amino acids: CASSVPGTVTDTQYF. The CDR3 region has the DNA TGTGCCAGCAGCGTCCCAGGGACAGTCACAGATACGCAGTATTTT.

This sequence joins TRBV5-1 and TRBJ1-3, with TRBD1 matching 7 bases. The V gene's germline CDR1 is SGHRS and CDR2 YFSETQ. The CDR3 extends over 15 amino acids. Trimming took 3 bases from V and 3 from J; bases not matched to a gene: 6. Here the CDR3 DNA reads TGCGCCAGCAGCTCTCAGGGGGGCCGTGGAAACACCATATATTTT. Protein product: CASSSQGGRGNTIYF.

The rearrangement links TRBV4-1 to TRBJ2-1; 7 bases are a match to TRBD1. The ends lost 0 bases at V and 2 bases at J; junction bases unmatched: 4. CDR3 length: 16 amino acids. Germline loops: CDR1 MGHRA, CDR2 YSYEKL. DNA of the CDR3: TGCGCCAGCAGCCAAGAATGGCAGGGGGCCTACAATGAGCAGTTCTTC. This translates into CASSQEWQGAYNEQFF.

This clone was seen a single time. The CDR3: CASSDNGWRGNTEAFF. The CDR3 DNA is TGTGCCAGCAGTGATAACGGTTGGCGGGGGAACACTGAAGCTTTCTTT. V gene TRBV6-1 combines with J gene TRBJ1-1; D gene ambiguous. The germline V and J ends were trimmed by 3 bases and 1 base, with 15 bases remaining between them. The CDR3 spans 16 residues. The germline V gene has CDR1 MNHNS and CDR2 SASEGT.

This clone came up once. The chain carries TRBV2 and TRBJ1-1; 9 bases match TRBD1. CDR1 SNHLY and CDR2 FYNNEI come from the germline V gene. V dropped 8 bases and J dropped 5; count of bases not matched to a gene: 15. This CDR3 is 16 amino acids long. CDR3 loop: CASLPGQGQRETEAFF. CDR3 bases: TGTGCCAGCCTGCCGGGACAGGGTCAGAGAGAGACTGAAGCTTTCTTT.

The chain joins TRBV14 to TRBJ1-6, with unresolved D. The germline V gene encodes CDR1 SGHDN and CDR2 FVKESK. Trimming stripped 3 bases from V and 7 bases from J, with 13 bases between. The CDR3 is made up of 15 amino acids. The CDR3 region has the DNA TGTGCCAGCAGCCATTTGCGAGAGATAAATTCACCCCTCCACTTT. Translated: CASSHLREINSPLHF.

The CDR3 loop reads CASSAPGQGDEKLFF. CDR3 DNA sequence: TGTGCCAGCAGTGCTCCGGGACAGGGAGACGAAAAACTGTTTTTT. This chain connects TRBV28 to TRBJ1-4; the match to TRBD1 covers 9 bases. This CDR3 region has 15 residues. V lost 5 bases to trimming and J lost 8 bases; unmatched junction nucleotides: 9. Germline V lookup: CDR1 MDHEN, CDR2 SYDVKM.

The CDR3 DNA reads as TGTGCCAGCAGGGGGGGACAGGGATGGATCGGGGAGCTGTTTTTT. This sequence encodes CASRGGQGWIGELFF. The chain uses TRBV6-5 and TRBJ2-2, with TRBD1 matching 9 bases. V was pared by 6 bases and J by 7 bases, with 9 bases of the junction left unmatched. In germline, CDR1 is MNHEY, CDR2 SVGAGI. This CDR3 region has 15 residues.

The V and J genes are TRBV2 and TRBJ2-3; D uncertain. CDR1 and CDR2 (germline): SNHLY, FYNNEI. CDR3 size: 11 residues. Trimming removed 5 bases from V and 5 bases from J, with 5 bases in between. The CDR3 sequence is CASSRLDTQYF. The CDR3 coding sequence is TGTGCCAGCAGTCGACTAGATACGCAGTATTTT.

The V gene is TRBV29-1, the J gene TRBJ2-1; D call uncertain. Germline V CDR1 and CDR2: SQVTM, ANQGSEA. Trimming removed 6 bases at V and 2 bases at J, with 14 bases between. This CDR3 region has 14 residues. Here the CDR3 reads CSVVRNPPYNEQFF. The CDR3 DNA sequence: TGCAGCGTCGTGAGGAACCCCCCCTACAATGAGCAGTTCTTC.

The chain employs TRBV27 and TRBJ1-1; weak D call: TRBD1 (5 bases). V was pared by 2 bases and J by 11 bases, with 15 bases between. CDR3 length: 13 amino acids. Per germline, CDR1 MNHEY and CDR2 SMNVEV (reference sequence). Here the CDR3 reads CASSLESGTVAFF. CDR3 nucleotides: TGTGCCAGCAGTTTAGAGTCCGGGACTGTCGCTTTCTTT.

This clone was recorded once. V and J are TRBV6-5 and TRBJ2-7; 7 bases map to TRBD1. Germline CDR1 reads MNHEY; CDR2 reads SVGAGI. The trim removed 0 bases at V and 5 bases at J, leaving 4 bases unmatched. The CDR3 totals 14 residues. The CDR3 region is CASSYSTGQHEQYF. CDR3 in DNA: TGTGCCAGCAGTTACTCCACGGGACAGCACGAGCAGTACTTC.

J is TRBJ2-7 and V is TRBV13; 8 bases agree with TRBD1. The CDR3 covers 14 residues. V lost 2 bases and J lost 4; bases outside the gene matches: 4. Germline loops: CDR1 PRHDT, CDR2 FYEKMQ (reference sequence). CDR3 protein: CASSLYDRGYEQYF. Here the CDR3 DNA reads TGTGCCAGCAGCTTATATGACAGGGGATACGAGCAGTACTTC.